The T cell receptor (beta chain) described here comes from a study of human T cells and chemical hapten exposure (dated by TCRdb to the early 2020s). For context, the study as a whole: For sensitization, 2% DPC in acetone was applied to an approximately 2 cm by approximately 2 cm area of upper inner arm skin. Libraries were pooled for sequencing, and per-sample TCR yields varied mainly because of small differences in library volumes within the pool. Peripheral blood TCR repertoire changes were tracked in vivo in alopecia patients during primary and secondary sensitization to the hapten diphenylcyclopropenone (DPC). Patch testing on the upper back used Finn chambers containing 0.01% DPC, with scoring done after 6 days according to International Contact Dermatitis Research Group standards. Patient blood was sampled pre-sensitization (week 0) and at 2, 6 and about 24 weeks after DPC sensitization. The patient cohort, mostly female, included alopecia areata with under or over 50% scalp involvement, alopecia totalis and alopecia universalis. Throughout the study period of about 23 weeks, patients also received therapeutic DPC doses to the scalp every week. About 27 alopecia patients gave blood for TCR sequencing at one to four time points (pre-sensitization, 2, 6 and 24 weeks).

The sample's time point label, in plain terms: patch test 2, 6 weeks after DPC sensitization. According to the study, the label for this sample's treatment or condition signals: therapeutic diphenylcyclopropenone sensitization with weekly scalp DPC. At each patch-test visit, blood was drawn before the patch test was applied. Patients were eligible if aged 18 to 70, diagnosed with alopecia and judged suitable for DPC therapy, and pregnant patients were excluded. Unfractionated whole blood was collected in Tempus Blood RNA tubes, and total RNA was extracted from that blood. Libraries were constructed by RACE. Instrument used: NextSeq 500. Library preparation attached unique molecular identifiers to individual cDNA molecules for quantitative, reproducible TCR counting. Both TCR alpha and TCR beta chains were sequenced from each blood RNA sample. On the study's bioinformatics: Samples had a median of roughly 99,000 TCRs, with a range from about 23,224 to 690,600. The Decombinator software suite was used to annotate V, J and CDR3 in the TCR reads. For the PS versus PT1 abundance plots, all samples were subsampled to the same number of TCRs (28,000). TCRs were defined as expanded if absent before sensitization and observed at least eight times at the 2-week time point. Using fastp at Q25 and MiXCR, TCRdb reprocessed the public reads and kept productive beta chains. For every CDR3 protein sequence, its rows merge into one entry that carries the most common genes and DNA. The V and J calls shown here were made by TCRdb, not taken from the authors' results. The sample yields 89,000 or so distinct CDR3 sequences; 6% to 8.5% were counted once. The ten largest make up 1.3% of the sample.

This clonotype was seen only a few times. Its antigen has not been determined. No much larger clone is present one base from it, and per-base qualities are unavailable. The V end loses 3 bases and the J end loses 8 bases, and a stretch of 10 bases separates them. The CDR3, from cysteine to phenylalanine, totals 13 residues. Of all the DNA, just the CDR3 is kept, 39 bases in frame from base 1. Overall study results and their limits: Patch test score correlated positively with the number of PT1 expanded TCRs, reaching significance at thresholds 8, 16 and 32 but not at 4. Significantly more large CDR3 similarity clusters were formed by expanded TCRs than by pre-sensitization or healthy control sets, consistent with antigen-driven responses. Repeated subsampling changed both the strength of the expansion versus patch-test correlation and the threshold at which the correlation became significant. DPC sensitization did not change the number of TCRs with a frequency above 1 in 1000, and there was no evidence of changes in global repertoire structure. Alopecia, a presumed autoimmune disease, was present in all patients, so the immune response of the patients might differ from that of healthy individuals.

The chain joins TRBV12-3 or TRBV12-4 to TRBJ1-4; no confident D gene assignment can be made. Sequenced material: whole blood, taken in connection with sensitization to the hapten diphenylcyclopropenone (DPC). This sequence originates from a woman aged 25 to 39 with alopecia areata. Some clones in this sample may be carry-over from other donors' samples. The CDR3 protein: CASSLEWREKLFF. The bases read TGTGCCAGCAGTTTGGAGTGGAGAGAAAAACTGTTTTTT.